A selection of T cell receptor beta chains follows, all from one sample in a study of post-analysis software for immune sequencing data. MiXCR was run by TCRdb on the PCR reads, yielding one entry per CDR3 protein. The table includes about 540,000 distinct CDR3 sequences, around a third detected once. The sequenced sample consisted of blood. All receptors come from a girl under 18 with multiple sclerosis. Each CDR3 is given with its conserved first and last residue. A D gene is named only where the DNA matches it firmly.

v_gene: TRBV29-1; d_gene: -; j_gene: TRBJ1-2; CDR3aa: CSVMGYSYTF
v_gene: TRBV2; d_gene: -; j_gene: TRBJ2-7; CDR3aa: CASVRDTAYEQYF
v_gene: TRBV5-1; d_gene: TRBD2; j_gene: TRBJ2-3; CDR3aa: CASSPSGGGTDTQYF
v_gene: TRBV4-1; d_gene: -; j_gene: TRBJ2-1; CDR3aa: CASSQVEGGLPYEQFF
v_gene: TRBV27; d_gene: TRBD2; j_gene: TRBJ2-7; CDR3aa: CASSFGMGGSSYEQYF
v_gene: TRBV4-1; d_gene: -; j_gene: TRBJ2-1; CDR3aa: CASSHGTDPSKYNEQFF
v_gene: TRBV29-1; d_gene: TRBD1; j_gene: TRBJ2-3; CDR3aa: CSARDWDRTTDTQYF
v_gene: TRBV5-1; d_gene: -; j_gene: TRBJ2-3; CDR3aa: CASSLVGSHTDMQYF
v_gene: TRBV27; d_gene: -; j_gene: TRBJ1-6; CDR3aa: CASSSGRSSYNSPLHF
v_gene: TRBV18; d_gene: -; j_gene: TRBJ2-1; CDR3aa: CASSRDSPDEQFF
v_gene: TRBV29-1; d_gene: -; j_gene: TRBJ2-3; CDR3aa: CSVEEVGTVTDTQYF
v_gene: TRBV5-5; d_gene: TRBD2; j_gene: TRBJ2-5; CDR3aa: CAGSKTELAYQETQYF
v_gene: TRBV20-1; d_gene: TRBD2; j_gene: TRBJ2-3; CDR3aa: CSAPARGASGDTDTQYF
v_gene: TRBV7-9; d_gene: -; j_gene: TRBJ1-2; CDR3aa: CASSLDQRDRLYGYTF
v_gene: TRBV6-1; d_gene: TRBD1; j_gene: TRBJ1-1; CDR3aa: CASGGQKNTEAFF
v_gene: TRBV20-1; d_gene: TRBD2; j_gene: TRBJ2-3; CDR3aa: CSARGSGGADTQYF